This is a list of T cell receptor beta chains from one sample in a study of T cells expressing NK-cell markers. TCRdb reprocessed the 5' RACE reads; each CDR3 protein has one entry and no DNA is given. Recorded here are about 370,000 distinct CDR3 sequences; the top ten clones represent over 8.5%. The sequencing sample was made of blood T cells: a sorted CD56 or NKG2C T cell subset, CD4+ or CD8+ T cells, or bulk PBMC T cells (not recorded which). All receptors derive from a woman in her fifties or sixties in good health. Both conserved end residues are part of each CDR3.

V	J	length	CDR3
TRBV11-2	TRBJ2-7	16	CASSSGGGTGNYEQYF
TRBV7-8	TRBJ1-5	15	CASSIRAQGRQPQHF
TRBV18	TRBJ2-1	15	CASSPVSGRRDEQFF
TRBV20-1	TRBJ2-2	15	CSARDPGTGAGELFF
TRBV9	TRBJ2-7	15	CASSAGTRAAYEQYF
TRBV6-6	TRBJ1-2	15	CASSQQGASNYGYTF
TRBV12-3/TRBV12-4	TRBJ2-1	16	CASSSRTSGYPDEQFF
TRBV7-9	TRBJ2-3	12	CASSPLGTTQYF
TRBV29-1	TRBJ1-4	14	CSAGAGGLNEKLFF
TRBV7-3	TRBJ2-1	16	CASSLTGGLRYNEQFF
TRBV3-1	TRBJ2-5	14	CASSPPGKLQTQYF
TRBV3-1	TRBJ2-3	12	CASREGTDTQYF
TRBV5-1	TRBJ2-2	16	CASSLVPGQGTGELFF
TRBV7-9	TRBJ1-4	15	CASSPTTGVNEKLFF
TRBV27	TRBJ2-2	17	CASSLSPGGAAAGELFF
TRBV12-3/TRBV12-4	TRBJ2-3	15	CASSFGQTSTDTQYF
TRBV5-1	TRBJ1-1	16	CASSLGTGFLDTEAFF
TRBV29-1	TRBJ2-5	13	CSAYRGFGETQYF
TRBV18	TRBJ2-7	17	CASSPIMTAPSSYEQYF
TRBV24-1	TRBJ2-7	14	CATSDSIRVHEQYF
TRBV5-6	TRBJ1-2	13	CASSSNRGPGYTF
TRBV30	TRBJ2-1	14	CAWSEGLYYNEQFF
TRBV12-3/TRBV12-4	TRBJ2-1	18	CASSLGTSGPKTNNEQFF
TRBV11-3	TRBJ1-1	13	CASSLSENTEAFF
TRBV6-5	TRBJ1-1	13	CATTRGLSTEAFF
TRBV6-6	TRBJ1-1	15	CASSYSGTPNAEAFF
TRBV12-3/TRBV12-4	TRBJ2-1	14	CASLQGGRDNEQFF
TRBV4-1	TRBJ1-2	16	CASSQDGGGINYGYTF
TRBV3-1	TRBJ1-2	13	CASSRSNSVGYTF
TRBV12-3/TRBV12-4	TRBJ1-4	13	CASSLRTGEKLFF
TRBV7-9	TRBJ1-3	14	CASSSRDRANTIYF
TRBV20-1	TRBJ1-5	14	CSARVGAGEQPQHF
TRBV5-1	TRBJ1-3	13	CASSHGQGNTIYF
TRBV28	TRBJ1-1	15	CASFGAGQGNTEAFF
TRBV7-8	TRBJ2-5	20	CASSLAGTSGRGAYQETQYF
TRBV5-5	TRBJ1-2	13	CASSWTGFYGYTF
TRBV11-3	TRBJ1-4	12	CASSSRDEKLFF
TRBV12-3/TRBV12-4	TRBJ2-1	11	CASSSDLGQFF
TRBV5-1	TRBJ2-2	16	CASSWLAGLDTGELFF
TRBV29-1	TRBJ1-2	12	CSVDGGQGGYTF
TRBV5-1	TRBJ2-1	12	CASSLEAGWLFF
TRBV9	TRBJ1-1	16	CASSPQTRITNTEAFF
TRBV10-3	TRBJ2-2	17	CAIRTDPGLESTGELFF
TRBV12-3/TRBV12-4	TRBJ1-3	18	CASSLDSRTENSGNTIYF
TRBV4-1	TRBJ2-1	14	CASSQGDREHEQFF
TRBV12-3/TRBV12-4	TRBJ2-1	15	CASSLDLAGVDEQFF
TRBV18	TRBJ2-5	15	CASSPPVIAGETQYF
TRBV12-3/TRBV12-4	TRBJ2-1	12	CASSFGSPSQFF
TRBV12-3/TRBV12-4	TRBJ1-2	11	CASSLGGPCTF
TRBV5-1	TRBJ1-1	15	CASREQGGQDTEAFF
TRBV7-9	TRBJ1-2	15	CASSLGGLQHYGYTF
TRBV5-6	TRBJ2-5	13	CASSLVSEETQYF
TRBV10-1	TRBJ2-2	13	CASQRVGTGELFF
TRBV24-1	TRBJ2-5	14	CATSDSARGETQYF